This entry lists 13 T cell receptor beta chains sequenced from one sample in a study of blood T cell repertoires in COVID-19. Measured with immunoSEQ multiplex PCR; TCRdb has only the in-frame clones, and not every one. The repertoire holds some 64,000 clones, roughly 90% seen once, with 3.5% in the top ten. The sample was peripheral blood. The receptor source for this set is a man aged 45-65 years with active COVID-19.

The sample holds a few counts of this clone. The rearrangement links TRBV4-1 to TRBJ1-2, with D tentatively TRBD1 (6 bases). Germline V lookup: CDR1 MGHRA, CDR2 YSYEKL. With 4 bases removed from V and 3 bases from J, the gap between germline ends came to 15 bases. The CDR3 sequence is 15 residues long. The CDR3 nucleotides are TGCGCCAGCAGCCGTCTGGGGGCCTCCGACTATGGCTACACCTTC. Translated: CASSRLGASDYGYTF.

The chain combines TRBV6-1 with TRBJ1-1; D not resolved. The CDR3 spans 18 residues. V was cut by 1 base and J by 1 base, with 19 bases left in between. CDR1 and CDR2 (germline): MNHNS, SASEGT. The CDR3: CASSEVVQLFMRNTEAFF. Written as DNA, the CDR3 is TGTGCCAGCAGTGAAGTGGTACAGTTGTTTATGAGGAACACTGAAGCTTTCTTT.

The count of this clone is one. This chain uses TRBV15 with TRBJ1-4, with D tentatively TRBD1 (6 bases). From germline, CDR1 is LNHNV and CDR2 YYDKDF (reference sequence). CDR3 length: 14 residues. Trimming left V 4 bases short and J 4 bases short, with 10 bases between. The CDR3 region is CATSTRTVNEKLFF. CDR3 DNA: TGTGCCACCAGCACCCGGACAGTTAATGAAAAACTGTTTTTT.

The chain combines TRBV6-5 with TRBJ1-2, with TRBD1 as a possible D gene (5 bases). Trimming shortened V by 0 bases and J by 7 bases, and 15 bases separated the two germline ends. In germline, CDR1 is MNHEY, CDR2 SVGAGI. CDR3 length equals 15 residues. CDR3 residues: CASSYSGGSWRGYTF. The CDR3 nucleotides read TGTGCCAGCAGTTACTCGGGGGGTTCATGGCGTGGCTACACCTTC.

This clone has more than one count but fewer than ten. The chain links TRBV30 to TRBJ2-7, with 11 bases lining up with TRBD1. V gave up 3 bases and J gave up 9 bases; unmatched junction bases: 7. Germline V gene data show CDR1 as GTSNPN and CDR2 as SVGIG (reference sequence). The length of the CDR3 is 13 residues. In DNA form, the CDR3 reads TGTGCCTGGAGATCCGGACAGGGGGCGAGGCAGTACTTC. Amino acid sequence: CAWRSGQGARQYF.

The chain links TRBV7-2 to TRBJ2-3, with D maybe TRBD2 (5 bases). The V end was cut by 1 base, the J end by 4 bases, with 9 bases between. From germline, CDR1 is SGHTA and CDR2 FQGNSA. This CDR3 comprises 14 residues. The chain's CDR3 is CASSLVGSADTQYF. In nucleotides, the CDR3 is TGTGCCAGCAGCTTAGTAGGTAGCGCAGATACGCAGTATTTT. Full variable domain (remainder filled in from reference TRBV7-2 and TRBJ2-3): GAGVSQSPSNKVTEKGKDVELRCDPISGHTALYWYRQSLGQGLEFLIYFQGNSAPDKSGLPSDRFSAERTGGSVSTLTIQRTQQEDSAVYLCASSLVGSADTQYFGPGTRLTVL.

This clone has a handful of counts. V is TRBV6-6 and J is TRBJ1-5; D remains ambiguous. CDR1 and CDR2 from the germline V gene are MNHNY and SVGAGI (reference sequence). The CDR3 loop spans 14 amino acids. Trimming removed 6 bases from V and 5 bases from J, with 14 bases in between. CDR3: CASSPSLSDQPQHF. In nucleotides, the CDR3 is TGTGCCAGCAGCCCCTCCCTAAGCGATCAGCCCCAGCATTTT.

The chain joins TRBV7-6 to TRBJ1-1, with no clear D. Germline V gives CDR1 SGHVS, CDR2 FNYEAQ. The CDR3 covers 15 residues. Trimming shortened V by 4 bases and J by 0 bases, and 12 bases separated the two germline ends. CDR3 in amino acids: CASSSLGILNTEAFF. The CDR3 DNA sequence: TGTGCCAGCAGCTCTCTCGGTATTTTGAACACTGAAGCTTTCTTT.

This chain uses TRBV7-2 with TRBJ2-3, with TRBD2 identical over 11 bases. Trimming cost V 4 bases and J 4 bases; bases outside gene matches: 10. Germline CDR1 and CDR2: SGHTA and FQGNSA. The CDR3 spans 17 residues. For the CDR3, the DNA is TGTGCCAGCAGCTCGCTCCCCTCGGGACTAGCGGCAGATACGCAGTATTTT. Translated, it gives CASSSLPSGLAADTQYF.

CDR3 in DNA: TGTGCCAGCAGTGAAGCAGGAGGGGGCAATCAGCCCCAGCATTTT. Residues: CASSEAGGGNQPQHF. This rearrangement joins TRBV2 to TRBJ1-5; a weak D match, TRBD1 (5 bases). V was clipped by 0 bases and J by 2 bases, with 8 bases between them. CDR1 and CDR2 (germline): SNHLY, FYNNEI. CDR3 length equals 15 residues.

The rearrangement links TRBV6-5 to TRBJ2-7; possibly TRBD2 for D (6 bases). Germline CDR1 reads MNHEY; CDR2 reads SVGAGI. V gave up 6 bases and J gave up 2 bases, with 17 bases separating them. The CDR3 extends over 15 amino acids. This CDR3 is CASSRTRGATYEQYF. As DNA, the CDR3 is TGTGCCAGCAGCCGTACGCGCGGGGCCACCTACGAGCAGTACTTC.

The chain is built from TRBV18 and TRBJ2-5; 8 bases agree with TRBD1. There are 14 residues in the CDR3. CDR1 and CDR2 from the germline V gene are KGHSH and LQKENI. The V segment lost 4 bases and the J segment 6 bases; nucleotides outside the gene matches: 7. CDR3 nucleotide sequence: TGTGCCAGCTCACGTGGACAGGGTGGGAAGACCCAGTACTTC. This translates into CASSRGQGGKTQYF.

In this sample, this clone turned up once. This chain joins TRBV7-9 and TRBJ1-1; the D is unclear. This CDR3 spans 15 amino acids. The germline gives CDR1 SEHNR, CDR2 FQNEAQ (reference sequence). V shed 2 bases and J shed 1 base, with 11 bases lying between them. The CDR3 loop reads CASSLYPLGNTEAFF. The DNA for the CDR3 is TGTGCCAGCAGCTTATACCCTCTAGGGAACACTGAAGCTTTCTTT.